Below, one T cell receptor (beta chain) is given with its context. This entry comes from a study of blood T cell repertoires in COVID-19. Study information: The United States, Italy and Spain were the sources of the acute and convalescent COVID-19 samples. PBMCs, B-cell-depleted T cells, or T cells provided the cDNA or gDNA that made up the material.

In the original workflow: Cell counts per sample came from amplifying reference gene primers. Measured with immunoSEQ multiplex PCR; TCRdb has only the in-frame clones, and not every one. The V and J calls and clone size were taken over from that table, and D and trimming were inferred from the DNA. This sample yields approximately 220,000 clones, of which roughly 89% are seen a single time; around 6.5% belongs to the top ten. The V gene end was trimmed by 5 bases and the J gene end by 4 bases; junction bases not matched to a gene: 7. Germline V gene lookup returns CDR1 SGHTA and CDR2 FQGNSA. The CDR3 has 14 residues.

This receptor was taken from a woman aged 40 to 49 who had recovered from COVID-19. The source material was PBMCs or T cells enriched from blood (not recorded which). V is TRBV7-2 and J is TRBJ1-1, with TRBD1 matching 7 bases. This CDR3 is CASSVFQGGTEAFF. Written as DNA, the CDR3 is TGTGCCAGCAGCGTTTTCCAGGGGGGCACTGAAGCTTTCTTT.